These T cell receptor beta chains were read from a single sample in a study of blood T cells in healthy people across ages. One entry per CDR3 protein results from TCRdb running MiXCR on the 5' RACE reads. The table includes 800,000 to 950,000 distinct CDR3 sequences, 35% to 40% detected once. The sample consisted of blood. Source of these receptors: a young man in good health. Both conserved end residues are part of each CDR3. The order of the fields is V gene, D gene, clone size, CDR3 length, J gene, CDR3 DNA, CDR3 protein. The D gene is left open where the match is weak. Size tells how often a clone was seen (once, few, many) or the class of an expanded clone, and some rows leave it out.

v_call: TRBV2
d_call: -
clone_size: -
cdr3_length: 14
j_call: TRBJ2-3
cdr3_nt: TGTGCCAGCAGTGAAGCGGCTAGCACAGATACGCAGTATTTT
cdr3_aa: CASSEAASTDTQYF

v_call: TRBV5-1
d_call: -
clone_size: -
cdr3_length: 14
j_call: TRBJ2-2
cdr3_nt: TGCGCCAGCAGCGGTGAAGGAGGGACCGGGGAGCTGTTTTTT
cdr3_aa: CASSGEGGTGELFF

v_call: TRBV6-6
d_call: -
clone_size: many
cdr3_length: 11
j_call: TRBJ2-7
cdr3_nt: TGTGCCAGCAGTGCCGGCTACGAGCAGTACTTC
cdr3_aa: CASSAGYEQYF

v_call: TRBV7-3
d_call: -
clone_size: -
cdr3_length: 16
j_call: TRBJ1-1
cdr3_nt: TGTGCCAGCAGCTTAACCCCACCAATCGGGAACACTGAAGCTTTCTTT
cdr3_aa: CASSLTPPIGNTEAFF

v_call: TRBV7-3
d_call: -
clone_size: -
cdr3_length: 14
j_call: TRBJ2-3
cdr3_nt: TGTGCCAGCAGCTTGGACTATTCATCAGATACGCAGTATTTT
cdr3_aa: CASSLDYSSDTQYF

v_call: TRBV12-3/TRBV12-4
d_call: -
clone_size: many
cdr3_length: 14
j_call: TRBJ2-3
cdr3_nt: TGTGCCAGCAGCTCCCGGGACCGGGAGGATACGCAGTATTTT
cdr3_aa: CASSSRDREDTQYF

v_call: TRBV6-2/TRBV6-3
d_call: TRBD2
clone_size: few
cdr3_length: 14
j_call: TRBJ2-1
cdr3_nt: TGTGCCAGCAGAACTAGCGGGGGGCGCGATGAGCAGTTCTTC
cdr3_aa: CASRTSGGRDEQFF

v_call: TRBV5-1
d_call: -
clone_size: -
cdr3_length: 13
j_call: TRBJ2-3
cdr3_nt: TGCGCCAGCGGCACCCCCGGGGCAGATACGCAGTATTTT
cdr3_aa: CASGTPGADTQYF

v_call: TRBV12-3/TRBV12-4
d_call: -
clone_size: many
cdr3_length: 13
j_call: TRBJ1-2
cdr3_nt: TGTGCCAGCAGCCGGGGAAATAACTATGGCTACACCTTC
cdr3_aa: CASSRGNNYGYTF

v_call: TRBV14
d_call: -
clone_size: few
cdr3_length: 18
j_call: TRBJ2-3
cdr3_nt: TGTGCCAGCAGCCAAGATCGGGCAAAGCGTTTTAGCACAGATACGCAGTATTTT
cdr3_aa: CASSQDRAKRFSTDTQYF

v_call: TRBV20-1
d_call: TRBD1
clone_size: -
cdr3_length: 14
j_call: TRBJ2-3
cdr3_nt: TGCAGTGCCAGACAGGGGTTTCGCGCAGATACGCAGTATTTT
cdr3_aa: CSARQGFRADTQYF

v_call: TRBV12-3/TRBV12-4
d_call: -
clone_size: -
cdr3_length: 13
j_call: TRBJ2-5
cdr3_nt: TGTGCCAGCAGTTTCCTACCGAAGGAGACCCAGTACTTC
cdr3_aa: CASSFLPKETQYF

v_call: TRBV12-3/TRBV12-4
d_call: TRBD2
clone_size: many
cdr3_length: 15
j_call: TRBJ2-7
cdr3_nt: TGTGCCAGCAGCAGCCGAGGAGCGGGGGCATACGAGCAGTACTTC
cdr3_aa: CASSSRGAGAYEQYF

v_call: TRBV12-3/TRBV12-4
d_call: TRBD1
clone_size: -
cdr3_length: 14
j_call: TRBJ1-6
cdr3_nt: TGTGCCAGCAGCCTTCCCGGGACAGGCTCACCCCTCCACTTT
cdr3_aa: CASSLPGTGSPLHF

v_call: TRBV3-1
d_call: -
clone_size: few
cdr3_length: 14
j_call: TRBJ2-2
cdr3_nt: TGTGCCAGCAGCCAACCGCATCAACCCGGGGAGCTGTTTTTT
cdr3_aa: CASSQPHQPGELFF

v_call: TRBV20-1
d_call: -
clone_size: few
cdr3_length: 14
j_call: TRBJ2-7
cdr3_nt: TGCAGTGCTAGTGCGGTTTCGAGCTCCTACGAGCAGTACTTC
cdr3_aa: CSASAVSSSYEQYF

v_call: TRBV5-4
d_call: -
clone_size: -
cdr3_length: 15
j_call: TRBJ1-5
cdr3_nt: TGTGCCAGCAGCTTGGGGGGAATAGCAAATCAGCCCCAGCATTTT
cdr3_aa: CASSLGGIANQPQHF

v_call: TRBV20-1
d_call: TRBD2
clone_size: -
cdr3_length: 15
j_call: TRBJ2-1
cdr3_nt: TGCAGTGCTAGAAGAGCTAGCGGGAGAGGCAATGAGCAGTTCTTC
cdr3_aa: CSARRASGRGNEQFF

v_call: TRBV4-2
d_call: TRBD2
clone_size: -
cdr3_length: 16
j_call: TRBJ2-7
cdr3_nt: TGTGCCAGCAGCCAAGACGAACTAGCGGGGACCTACGAGCAGTACTTC
cdr3_aa: CASSQDELAGTYEQYF

v_call: TRBV6-2/TRBV6-3
d_call: TRBD2
clone_size: -
cdr3_length: 18
j_call: TRBJ2-1
cdr3_nt: TGTGCCAGCAGTTACGGGGCTAGCGGTGTGAGCTCCTACAATGAGCAGTTCTTC
cdr3_aa: CASSYGASGVSSYNEQFF

v_call: TRBV6-2/TRBV6-3
d_call: -
clone_size: few
cdr3_length: 14
j_call: TRBJ1-5
cdr3_nt: TGTGCCAGCAGTTACAGGCAGGGGTCTCAGCCCCAGCATTTT
cdr3_aa: CASSYRQGSQPQHF

v_call: TRBV24-1
d_call: -
clone_size: -
cdr3_length: 15
j_call: TRBJ2-3
cdr3_nt: TGTGCCACCAGTGACCTAGGGAGCGAGCCAGATACGCAGTATTTT
cdr3_aa: CATSDLGSEPDTQYF

v_call: TRBV5-1
d_call: -
clone_size: few
cdr3_length: 16
j_call: TRBJ1-4
cdr3_nt: TGCGCCAGCAGCTTGGAGCGGGGGCAATCTAATGAAAAACTGTTTTTT
cdr3_aa: CASSLERGQSNEKLFF

v_call: TRBV4-2
d_call: TRBD2
clone_size: -
cdr3_length: 16
j_call: TRBJ2-3
cdr3_nt: TGTGCCAGCAGCCAAGCCCGGCGGAGCGGGGGAGATACGCAGTATTTT
cdr3_aa: CASSQARRSGGDTQYF

v_call: TRBV28
d_call: -
clone_size: -
cdr3_length: 14
j_call: TRBJ2-1
cdr3_nt: TGTGCCAGCAGCCAATCGGGGGCTTCCTACGAGCAGTTCTTC
cdr3_aa: CASSQSGASYEQFF

v_call: TRBV20-1
d_call: TRBD1
clone_size: many
cdr3_length: 15
j_call: TRBJ2-3
cdr3_nt: TGCAGTGCCCGGGACAGGGTGCTCTCCACAGATACGCAGTATTTT
cdr3_aa: CSARDRVLSTDTQYF

v_call: TRBV20-1
d_call: -
clone_size: -
cdr3_length: 16
j_call: TRBJ2-3
cdr3_nt: TGCAGTGCTTTTTCAAAAGGGGGGTCTAGCACAGATACGCAGTATTTT
cdr3_aa: CSAFSKGGSSTDTQYF

v_call: TRBV19
d_call: -
clone_size: -
cdr3_length: 15
j_call: TRBJ2-1
cdr3_nt: TGTGCCAGTAGTATTGAAACGGGGGCATGGAATGAGCAGTTCTTC
cdr3_aa: CASSIETGAWNEQFF

v_call: TRBV12-3/TRBV12-4
d_call: TRBD1
clone_size: -
cdr3_length: 15
j_call: TRBJ1-5
cdr3_nt: TGTGCCAGCAGTTCACATGGGACAGACAATCAGCCCCAGCATTTT
cdr3_aa: CASSSHGTDNQPQHF

v_call: TRBV4-1
d_call: -
clone_size: many
cdr3_length: 19
j_call: TRBJ2-1
cdr3_nt: TGCGCCAGCAGCCAGGTCAGGGTATGGAGGGACTCACTCTACAATGAGCAGTTCTTC
cdr3_aa: CASSQVRVWRDSLYNEQFF

v_call: TRBV4-3
d_call: -
clone_size: few
cdr3_length: 16
j_call: TRBJ2-7
cdr3_nt: TGCGCCAGCAGCCAAGATTTGGCAGCTGATGCCTACGAGCAGTACTTC
cdr3_aa: CASSQDLAADAYEQYF

v_call: TRBV11-2
d_call: TRBD1
clone_size: -
cdr3_length: 16
j_call: TRBJ1-1
cdr3_nt: TGTGCCAGCAGCTTAGATGGTGACAGGGGAAACACTGAAGCTTTCTTT
cdr3_aa: CASSLDGDRGNTEAFF

v_call: TRBV4-2
d_call: TRBD1
clone_size: -
cdr3_length: 14
j_call: TRBJ1-1
cdr3_nt: TGTGCCAGCAGCCAACTGACAGGGTTCACTGAAGCTTTCTTT
cdr3_aa: CASSQLTGFTEAFF

v_call: TRBV13
d_call: TRBD1
clone_size: few
cdr3_length: 15
j_call: TRBJ1-5
cdr3_nt: TGTGCCAGCAGCTTACGGCAGGGGGCGAGTCAGCCCCAGCATTTT
cdr3_aa: CASSLRQGASQPQHF

v_call: TRBV9
d_call: TRBD1
clone_size: few
cdr3_length: 14
j_call: TRBJ2-3
cdr3_nt: TGTGCCGGCAGCTTTACAGGGGAACGAGATACGCAGTATTTT
cdr3_aa: CAGSFTGERDTQYF

v_call: TRBV5-5
d_call: TRBD1
clone_size: -
cdr3_length: 16
j_call: TRBJ1-4
cdr3_nt: TGTGCCAGCAGCAGGGACAGCCCCCTAAATAATGAAAAACTGTTTTTT
cdr3_aa: CASSRDSPLNNEKLFF

v_call: TRBV4-1
d_call: TRBD1
clone_size: -
cdr3_length: 17
j_call: TRBJ2-7
cdr3_nt: TGCGCCAGCAGCCAAGACGGGGGGACAGGGTCCTACAATGAGCAGTACTTC
cdr3_aa: CASSQDGGTGSYNEQYF

v_call: TRBV28
d_call: -
clone_size: few
cdr3_length: 18
j_call: TRBJ1-4
cdr3_nt: TGTGCCAGCAGTTTAGTCCCCCGACGGGGTCTTAAGCTTGAAAAACTGTTTTTT
cdr3_aa: CASSLVPRRGLKLEKLFF

v_call: TRBV20-1
d_call: -
clone_size: -
cdr3_length: 14
j_call: TRBJ2-1
cdr3_nt: TGCAGTGCTAGAGGGAAGACGGCATACAATGAGCAGTTCTTC
cdr3_aa: CSARGKTAYNEQFF

v_call: TRBV12-3/TRBV12-4
d_call: TRBD2
clone_size: few
cdr3_length: 14
j_call: TRBJ2-3
cdr3_nt: TGTGCCAGCACGGTAGCGGGGGGGGCAGATACGCAGTATTTT
cdr3_aa: CASTVAGGADTQYF

v_call: TRBV12-3/TRBV12-4
d_call: TRBD2
clone_size: -
cdr3_length: 14
j_call: TRBJ2-5
cdr3_nt: TGTGCCAGCAAACCGGGACTAGCTAACAATGAGCAGTACTTC
cdr3_aa: CASKPGLANNEQYF

v_call: TRBV18
d_call: TRBD1
clone_size: many
cdr3_length: 16
j_call: TRBJ1-5
cdr3_nt: TGTGCCAGCTCACCCTCAGGGGGAACTAGCAATCAGCCCCAGCATTTT
cdr3_aa: CASSPSGGTSNQPQHF

v_call: TRBV12-3/TRBV12-4
d_call: TRBD1
clone_size: few
cdr3_length: 16
j_call: TRBJ1-2
cdr3_nt: TGTGCCAGCAGTTTACTCGGAATGGGACAGCCGGGCGGCTACACCTTC
cdr3_aa: CASSLLGMGQPGGYTF

v_call: TRBV20-1
d_call: -
clone_size: few
cdr3_length: 15
j_call: TRBJ2-3
cdr3_nt: TGCAGTGCCCTGAACCGGGACAAGAACGCAGATACGCAGTATTTT
cdr3_aa: CSALNRDKNADTQYF

v_call: TRBV13
d_call: -
clone_size: -
cdr3_length: 12
j_call: TRBJ2-3
cdr3_nt: TGTGCCAGCAGCCCGGAACTGGATACGCAGTATTTT
cdr3_aa: CASSPELDTQYF

v_call: TRBV6-6
d_call: TRBD1
clone_size: -
cdr3_length: 15
j_call: TRBJ1-2
cdr3_nt: TGTGCCAGCAGTTACTTGCAGGGGGCTGGCTATGGCTACACCTTC
cdr3_aa: CASSYLQGAGYGYTF

v_call: TRBV10-3
d_call: TRBD2
clone_size: -
cdr3_length: 14
j_call: TRBJ2-3
cdr3_nt: TGTGCCATCAGGGGAGGGGATTTCACAGATACGCAGTATTTT
cdr3_aa: CAIRGGDFTDTQYF

v_call: TRBV4-1
d_call: -
clone_size: -
cdr3_length: 17
j_call: TRBJ2-1
cdr3_nt: TGCGCCAGCAGCCAAGGTATGGGGGCGGGGTCCTACAATGAGCAGTTCTTC
cdr3_aa: CASSQGMGAGSYNEQFF

v_call: TRBV20-1
d_call: TRBD2
clone_size: -
cdr3_length: 15
j_call: TRBJ2-3
cdr3_nt: TGCAGTGCTAGACCTCCGGGACTAGTGGCAGATACGCAGTATTTT
cdr3_aa: CSARPPGLVADTQYF

v_call: TRBV2
d_call: -
clone_size: few
cdr3_length: 14
j_call: TRBJ2-7
cdr3_nt: TGTGCCAGCGTCGGAGGCAGGAAGGCCTACGAGCAGTACTTC
cdr3_aa: CASVGGRKAYEQYF

v_call: TRBV12-3/TRBV12-4
d_call: -
clone_size: few
cdr3_length: 15
j_call: TRBJ1-5
cdr3_nt: TGTGCCAGCAGTTTACCGGGACTCCTCGTGGGGCCCCAGCATTTT
cdr3_aa: CASSLPGLLVGPQHF

v_call: TRBV25-1
d_call: TRBD1
clone_size: many
cdr3_length: 16
j_call: TRBJ2-1
cdr3_nt: TGTGCCAGCAGTGATTCCCGGACAGGGTTATTCAATGAGCAGTTCTTC
cdr3_aa: CASSDSRTGLFNEQFF

v_call: TRBV4-1
d_call: -
clone_size: -
cdr3_length: 15
j_call: TRBJ2-1
cdr3_nt: TGCGCCAGCAGCCAACACGATGACAGCACCAATGAGCAGTTCTTC
cdr3_aa: CASSQHDDSTNEQFF

v_call: TRBV20-1
d_call: TRBD1
clone_size: many
cdr3_length: 14
j_call: TRBJ1-1
cdr3_nt: TGCAGTGCAGCTTCGGGACAGGGGCACACTGAAGCTTTCTTT
cdr3_aa: CSAASGQGHTEAFF

v_call: TRBV5-1
d_call: -
clone_size: few
cdr3_length: 15
j_call: TRBJ1-4
cdr3_nt: TGCGCCAGCCACGGGGCGAGGAGTGAGAATGAAAAACTGTTTTTT
cdr3_aa: CASHGARSENEKLFF

v_call: TRBV28
d_call: -
clone_size: -
cdr3_length: 13
j_call: TRBJ2-2
cdr3_nt: TGTGCCAGCAGCCCGACCAGGAACGGGGAGCTGTTTTTT
cdr3_aa: CASSPTRNGELFF